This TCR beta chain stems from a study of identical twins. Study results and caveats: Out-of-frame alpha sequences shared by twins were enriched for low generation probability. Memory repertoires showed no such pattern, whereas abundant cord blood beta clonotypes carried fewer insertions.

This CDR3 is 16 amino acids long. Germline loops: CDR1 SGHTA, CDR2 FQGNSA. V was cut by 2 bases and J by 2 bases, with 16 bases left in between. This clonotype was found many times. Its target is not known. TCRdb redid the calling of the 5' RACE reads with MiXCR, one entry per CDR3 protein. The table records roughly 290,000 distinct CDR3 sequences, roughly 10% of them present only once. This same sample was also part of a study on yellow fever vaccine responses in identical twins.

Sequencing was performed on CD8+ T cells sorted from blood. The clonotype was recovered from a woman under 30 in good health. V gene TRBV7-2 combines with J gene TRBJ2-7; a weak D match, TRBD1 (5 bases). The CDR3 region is CASSLHSPQDTYEQYF. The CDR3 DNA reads TGTGCCAGCAGCTTACATTCTCCACAGGATACCTACGAGCAGTACTTC.